This passage covers 12 T cell receptor beta chains from one sample sequenced in a study of blood T cell repertoires in COVID-19. The data were produced by immunoSEQ multiplex PCR, yet TCRdb's version contains in-frame clones alone and is incomplete. The table records around 190,000 clones, about three quarters of them present only once. The source material was peripheral blood. The source of these receptors is a woman aged 50 to 65 with active or convalescent COVID-19.

This clone has a handful of counts. The V call is TRBV11-1, the J call TRBJ2-5; perhaps TRBD2 as D (5 bases). Germline V gene data show CDR1 as SGHAT and CDR2 as FQDESV (reference sequence). V was shortened by 4 bases and J by 5 bases, with 11 bases between the two germline ends. The CDR3 runs 13 residues. CDR3 loop: CASSSTRRETQYF. CDR3 bases: TGTGCCAGCAGCTCTACTAGAAGGGAGACCCAGTACTTC.

The chain carries TRBV19 and TRBJ2-2; D unresolved. Deletions cut 4 bases from V and 2 bases from J, with 8 bases between. Germline V lookup: CDR1 LNHDA, CDR2 SQIVND (reference sequence). The CDR3 length is 14 residues. The CDR3 protein is CASSSGVNTGELFF. CDR3 in DNA: TGTGCCAGTAGTAGCGGAGTCAACACCGGGGAGCTGTTTTTT.

V and J are TRBV5-4 and TRBJ2-7; D possibly corresponds to TRBD2 (8 bases). The CDR3 consists of 15 residues. With 4 bases removed from V and 3 bases from J, the gap between germline ends came to 17 bases. CDR1 is SGHNT and CDR2 is YYREEE in the germline V gene (reference sequence). CDR3 loop: CASSPGGQGGYEQYF. CDR3 nucleotides: TGTGCCAGCAGCCCGGGAGGGCAGGGGGGCTACGAGCAGTACTTC.

A few counts support this clone. The V call is TRBV2, the J call TRBJ1-4; TRBD1 agrees at 7 bases. CDR3 size: 15 residues. The V gene's germline CDR1 is SNHLY and CDR2 FYNNEI. The V gene end was trimmed by 5 bases and the J gene end by 0 bases; junction bases not matched to a gene: 3. CDR3: CASSWQGATNEKLFF. DNA of the CDR3: TGTGCCAGCAGTTGGCAGGGGGCAACTAATGAAAAACTGTTTTTT.

V is TRBV28 and J is TRBJ1-5; possibly TRBD1 for D (6 bases). CDR3 size: 13 residues. Germline V gene data show CDR1 as MDHEN and CDR2 as SYDVKM. Trimming removed 2 bases at V and 9 bases at J, with 11 bases between. CDR3 sequence (DNA): TGTGCCAGCAGTTTAGGGGGGGCCCGGCCCCAGCATTTT. Translated: CASSLGGARPQHF.

The chain joins TRBV30 to TRBJ1-6; D not resolved. Germline CDR1 GTSNPN, CDR2 SVGIG (reference sequence). This CDR3 is 13 amino acids long. Between the trimmed V and J ends, which lost 3 bases and 8 bases, there was a span of 11 bases. The CDR3, as DNA: TGTGCCTGGAGAACGCGGAGGGATTCACCCCTCCACTTT. Its protein product is CAWRTRRDSPLHF.

This clone was detected once. The chain combines TRBV5-1 with TRBJ2-7; D uncertain. The CDR3 has 13 amino acids. The germline V gene has CDR1 SGHRS and CDR2 YFSETQ. V was clipped by 7 bases and J by 0 bases, with 11 bases between them. Here the CDR3 reads CASQSGVSYEQYF. The CDR3 DNA is TGCGCCAGCCAATCCGGTGTCTCCTACGAGCAGTACTTC.

This chain links TRBV12-3 or TRBV12-4 with TRBJ1-5; D possibly corresponds to TRBD1 (5 bases). V was pared by 8 bases and J by 6 bases, with 14 bases between. The CDR3 runs 13 residues. The DNA for the CDR3 is TGTGCCAGCCGGCAGGGCGACAGTCAGCCCCAGCATTTT. It translates to CASRQGDSQPQHF.

The chain employs TRBV7-3 and TRBJ1-2; D perhaps matches TRBD1 (6 bases). The germline V and J ends were trimmed by 6 bases and 6 bases, with 14 bases remaining between them. This CDR3 is 13 amino acids long. The germline V gene has CDR1 SGHTA and CDR2 FQGTGA. The chain's CDR3 is CASRHGQQNGYTF. CDR3 coding DNA: TGTGCCAGCAGACACGGACAGCAAAATGGCTACACCTTC.

The rearrangement uses TRBV4-1 and TRBJ2-5; possibly TRBD2 for D (7 bases). CDR1 is MGHRA and CDR2 is YSYEKL in the germline V gene. This CDR3 has 16 residues. Trimming shortened V by 1 base and J by 5 bases, and 17 bases separated the two germline ends. DNA for the CDR3: TGCGCCAGCAGCCAAGGAACTAGCGAGGGGGTGGAGACCCAGTACTTC. Amino acids: CASSQGTSEGVETQYF.

V gene TRBV5-4 combines with J gene TRBJ1-2; D is unclear. The CDR3 spans 14 residues. Per the germline V gene, CDR1 is SGHNT and CDR2 is YYREEE (reference sequence). Trimming took 0 bases from V and 6 from J, leaving 12 bases between them. The CDR3: CASSLGGWGDGYTF. The CDR3 DNA reads as TGTGCCAGCAGCTTGGGGGGTTGGGGAGATGGCTACACCTTC.

The genes are TRBV19 and TRBJ1-6; TRBD1 matches 10 bases. CDR1 LNHDA and CDR2 SQIVND come from the germline V gene (reference sequence). The length of the CDR3 is 13 residues. Losses at the gene ends were 11 bases for V and 7 bases for J; bases not matched to a gene: 5. The CDR3 coding sequence is TGTGCCTGCTGGGACAGGGGAAATTCACCCCTCCACTTT. Translation gives CACWDRGNSPLHF.